This entry lists 25 T cell receptor beta chains sequenced from one sample in a study of blood T cell repertoires in COVID-19. TCRdb keeps only in-frame clones here, not all; method: immunoSEQ multiplex PCR. Among 45,000 to 60,000 clones, 75% to 90% were seen once, and the ten largest hold around 1.4%. Sequenced: peripheral blood. The receptors derive from a man in his sixties with acute or convalescent COVID-19.

This chain connects TRBV4-1 to TRBJ2-7, with no clear D. The V and J ends lost 1 base and 0 bases respectively, with 13 bases between them. CDR3 length: 16 amino acids. CDR1 is MGHRA and CDR2 is YSYEKL in the germline V gene. The CDR3 bases are TGCGCCAGCAGCCAAGCTCAGGAATTAATCTCCTACGAGCAGTACTTC. Residues: CASSQAQELISYEQYF.

The genes are TRBV6-2 or TRBV6-3 and TRBJ2-7, with 8 bases matching TRBD2. Germline CDR1 MNHEY, CDR2 SVGEGT. V shed 6 bases, J shed 3 bases, and the junction held 16 bases outside the gene matches. The CDR3 sequence is 17 residues long. The CDR3 protein is CASSLPLSGTILYEQYF. The CDR3 DNA sequence: TGTGCCAGCAGCCTCCCCCTTAGCGGGACTATTCTCTACGAGCAGTACTTC.

The rearrangement links TRBV4-1 to TRBJ2-3; possibly TRBD1 for D (5 bases). The CDR3 sequence is 13 residues long. Germline V CDR1 and CDR2: MGHRA, YSYEKL. Trimming removed 5 bases from V and 4 bases from J, with 10 bases in between. CDR3 protein: CASSGLGPDTQYF. The CDR3 coding sequence is TGCGCCAGCAGCGGGCTGGGGCCAGATACGCAGTATTTT.

This clone was detected once. The CDR3 loop is CASSLPRGGNTGELFF. CDR3 bases: TGTGCCAGCAGCTTACCCCGAGGCGGGAACACCGGGGAGCTGTTTTTT. The V and J genes are TRBV7-9 and TRBJ2-2; no firm D call. Trimming removed 2 bases at V and 1 base at J, with 11 bases between. The CDR3 contains 16 residues. Germline CDR1 SEHNR, CDR2 FQNEAQ (reference sequence).

The rearrangement joins TRBV6-2 or TRBV6-3 to TRBJ1-1; no definite D call. This CDR3 is built from 13 residues. V was clipped by 4 bases and J by 4 bases, with 10 bases between them. Per germline, CDR1 MNHEY and CDR2 SVGEGT. The CDR3 spells CASSSEGSTEAFF. CDR3 DNA: TGTGCCAGCAGTTCCGAAGGGAGCACTGAAGCTTTCTTT.

The chain employs TRBV4-1 and TRBJ1-5; D is unclear. V lost 3 bases and J 4 bases, leaving 16 bases between the germline ends. The CDR3 is made up of 16 amino acids. CDR1 and CDR2 (germline): MGHRA, YSYEKL. The CDR3 protein is CASSHPWRTENQPQHF. CDR3 nucleotides: TGCGCCAGCAGCCATCCCTGGAGAACCGAGAATCAGCCCCAGCATTTT.

This chain uses TRBV5-1 with TRBJ2-7; D possibly corresponds to TRBD1 (5 bases). The CDR3 has 14 amino acids. The V end lost 0 bases, the J end lost 2 bases, and 9 bases lay between the germline ends. Germline-derived CDR1 and CDR2 are SGHRS and YFSETQ. The CDR3 DNA follows: TGCGCCAGCAGCTTGGGTCAGGGTGCCTACGAGCAGTACTTC. Translation gives CASSLGQGAYEQYF.

Concerning this clone: Other DNA sequences in the sample encode the same CDR3. The chain has TRBV19 and TRBJ1-2, with 8 bases lining up with TRBD1. The germline V gene encodes CDR1 LNHDA and CDR2 SQIVND (reference sequence). The trim removed 7 bases at V and 7 bases at J, leaving 8 bases unmatched. The length of the CDR3 is 13 residues. The CDR3: CASIPGQGGGYTF. The CDR3, as DNA: TGTGCCAGTATTCCCGGACAGGGCGGTGGCTACACCTTC.

The J gene is TRBJ2-5, the V gene TRBV29-1; D not resolved. This CDR3 is built from 12 residues. The germline V gene encodes CDR1 SQVTM and CDR2 ANQGSEA. The ends were cut back, 0 bases at V and 7 bases at J, with 9 bases in the middle. CDR3 coding DNA: TGCAGCGTTGAAGATCTGGTAGTGACCCAGTACTTC. Translation: CSVEDLVVTQYF. Full variable domain (outside the CDR3, taken from reference TRBV29-1 and TRBJ2-5): SAVISQKPSRDICQRGTSLTIQCQVDSQVTMMFWYRQQPGQSLTLIATANQGSEATYESGFVIDKFPISRPNLTFSTLTVSNMSPEDSSIYLCSVEDLVVTQYFGPGTRLLVL.

The CDR3 is CASSRPSGELEQYF. For the CDR3, the DNA is TGCGCCAGCAGCCGTCCTAGCGGGGAACTCGAGCAGTACTTC. The gene calls are TRBV4-1 and TRBJ2-7; 9 nucleotides line up with TRBD2. This CDR3 has 14 residues. The ends lost 4 bases at V and 6 bases at J; junction bases unmatched: 7. The germline gives CDR1 MGHRA, CDR2 YSYEKL.

This chain connects TRBV3-1 (or the pseudogene TRBV3-2) to TRBJ2-3; 14 bases map to TRBD2. The length of the CDR3 is 19 residues. The trim removed 10 bases at V and 4 bases at J, leaving 19 bases unmatched. Germline V CDR1 and CDR2: LGHDT, YNNKEL (reference sequence). The CDR3 sequence: CATPIAGTSGGVWADTQYF. In nucleotides, the CDR3 is TGTGCCACGCCGATAGCCGGGACTAGCGGGGGTGTCTGGGCAGATACGCAGTATTTT.

The chain employs TRBV7-6 and TRBJ1-4; D possibly corresponds to TRBD1 (5 bases). The germline gives CDR1 SGHVS, CDR2 FNYEAQ. This CDR3 spans 13 amino acids. Trimming left V 6 bases short and J 5 bases short, with 10 bases between. CDR3 coding DNA: TGTGCCAGCAGACACGCAGGGAATGAAAAACTGTTTTTT. Amino acids: CASRHAGNEKLFF. The full variable domain, its missing parts supplied by reference TRBV7-6 and TRBJ1-4, is GAGVSQSPRYKVTKRGQDVALRCDPISGHVSLYWYRQALGQGPEFLTYFNYEAQQDKSGLPNDRFSAERPEGSISTLTIQRTEQRDSAMYRCASRHAGNEKLFFGSGTQLSVL.

The chain combines TRBV7-2 with TRBJ2-7; D is perhaps TRBD1 (5 bases). The CDR3 is 13 residues long. The germline V gene has CDR1 SGHTA and CDR2 FQGNSA. The V and J ends lost 1 base and 8 bases respectively, with 12 bases between them. The CDR3, as DNA: TGTGCCAGCAGCTTAGAGGGGTCCCCGAAGCAGTACTTC. This encodes CASSLEGSPKQYF.

The chain carries TRBV3-1 (or the pseudogene TRBV3-2) and TRBJ1-1; unclear D gene. The germline CDR1 and CDR2 sequences are LGHDT and YNNKEL (reference sequence). This CDR3 is built from 14 residues. The V end lost 6 bases, the J end lost 1 base, and 12 bases lay between the germline ends. CDR3 coding DNA: TGTGCCAGCAGTACCGGACTTTCGAACACTGAAGCTTTCTTT. Amino acid sequence: CASSTGLSNTEAFF.

This rearrangement joins TRBV5-6 to TRBJ2-5, with 7 bases matching TRBD2. The CDR3 is 14 residues long. CDR1 is SGHDT, CDR2 YYEEEE, per germline. V shed 1 base and J 6 bases; nucleotides not matched to a gene: 6. In DNA form, the CDR3 reads TGTGCCAGCAGCTTGCGGGGGAGGGCCCAGACCCAGTACTTC. It specifies CASSLRGRAQTQYF.

J is TRBJ2-5 and V is TRBV4-3; TRBD1 might be the D (5 bases). The germline V and J ends were trimmed by 0 bases and 9 bases, with 14 bases remaining between them. CDR3 length: 14 residues. Germline V gives CDR1 LGHNA, CDR2 YSLEER. The CDR3 region is CASSQEGAGRAQYF. As DNA, the CDR3 is TGCGCCAGCAGCCAAGAAGGGGCAGGACGGGCCCAGTACTTC.

This rearrangement joins TRBV15 to TRBJ1-4, with TRBD1 matching over 7 bases. Unmatched junction bases numbered 1, after V lost 4 bases and J lost 2 bases. Germline V gene sequence: CDR1 LNHNV, CDR2 YYDKDF (reference sequence). The CDR3 extends over 14 amino acids. The CDR3 sequence is CATSIQGTNEKLFF. DNA of the CDR3: TGTGCCACCAGCATACAGGGGACTAATGAAAAACTGTTTTTT. Full variable domain (outside the CDR3, taken from reference TRBV15 and TRBJ1-4): DAMVIQNPRYQVTQFGKPVTLSCSQTLNHNVMYWYQQKSSQAPKLLFHYYDKDFNNEADTPDNFQSRRPNTSFCFLDIRSPGLGDTAMYLCATSIQGTNEKLFFGSGTQLSVL.

The rearrangement links TRBV11-2 to TRBJ2-1; D is possibly TRBD1 (5 bases). The CDR3 extends over 13 amino acids. Trimming took off 8 bases at V and 9 bases at J, with 17 bases between the two ends. Germline V gene data show CDR1 as SGHAT and CDR2 as FQNNGV. The CDR3 DNA sequence: TGTGCCAGCGGGTCAGGGCTGGGGTTTGAGCAGTTCTTC. Protein sequence: CASGSGLGFEQFF.

The CDR3 is CASSEEGGSSYEQYF. The CDR3, as DNA: TGTGCCAGCAGTGAGGAGGGCGGGAGCTCCTACGAGCAGTACTTC. The genes are TRBV6-4 and TRBJ2-7; 7 nucleotides line up with TRBD2. With 3 bases clipped from V and 0 bases from J, the junction kept 5 bases outside the gene matches. This CDR3 has 15 amino acids. In germline, CDR1 is MRHNA, CDR2 SNTAGT.

The J gene is TRBJ2-7, the V gene TRBV4-1, with D possibly TRBD1 on 7 matching bases. Germline values: CDR1 MGHRA, CDR2 YSYEKL. CDR3 length equals 19 residues. Trimming cost V 1 base and J 0 bases, with 22 bases left between them. CDR3 sequence reads: CASSQATGAQRGFSYEQYF. The CDR3 bases are TGCGCCAGCAGCCAAGCAACAGGGGCTCAACGGGGGTTCTCCTACGAGCAGTACTTC.

The rearrangement links TRBV19 to TRBJ2-7, with 12 bases aligning to TRBD1. There are 13 residues in the CDR3. Germline CDR1 is LNHDA and CDR2 is SQIVND (reference sequence). Trimming took 9 bases from V and 7 from J; bases not matched to a gene: 7. The CDR3 region is CASAGTGGLEQYF. The CDR3 bases are TGTGCCAGCGCCGGGACAGGGGGCCTAGAGCAGTACTTC.

The V gene is TRBV28, the J gene TRBJ1-4, with D uncertain. V gave up 3 bases and J gave up 8 bases, with 4 bases separating them. CDR1 and CDR2 (germline): MDHEN, SYDVKM. The CDR3 covers 11 residues. The CDR3 DNA follows: TGTGCCAGCAGTTTCCGGGAAAAACTGTTTTTT. Protein: CASSFREKLFF.

The chain couples TRBV27 to TRBJ1-6; a possible D gene is TRBD1 (5 bases). V was pared by 7 bases and J by 7 bases, with 14 bases between. Germline CDR1 and CDR2: MNHEY and SMNVEV (reference sequence). The CDR3 runs 14 residues. CDR3 nucleotide sequence: TGTGCCAGCAAATCGGACGGGGGAAATTCACCCCTCCACTTT. This sequence encodes CASKSDGGNSPLHF.

The chain couples TRBV7-9 to TRBJ1-2, with 7 nucleotides matching TRBD1. This CDR3 has 14 residues. V gave up 1 base and J gave up 4 bases; unmatched junction bases: 3. CDR1 SEHNR and CDR2 FQNEAQ come from the germline V gene (reference sequence). CDR3 loop: CASSLEGAGYGYTF. CDR3 in DNA: TGTGCCAGCAGCTTAGAGGGGGCTGGCTATGGCTACACCTTC.

The chain employs TRBV9 and TRBJ1-1, with D perhaps matching TRBD1 (6 bases). Germline V gene sequence: CDR1 SGDLS, CDR2 YYNGEE. The CDR3 contains 17 residues. Trimming shortened V by 3 bases and J by 1 base, and 19 bases separated the two germline ends. The CDR3 sequence is CASSALVQGTSNTEAFF. The CDR3 DNA sequence: TGTGCCAGCAGCGCCCTCGTACAGGGTACGTCGAACACTGAAGCTTTCTTT.